This T cell receptor beta chain appears in the sequencing data of a study of T-cell memory formation after mild COVID-19. Germline V lookup: CDR1 SGHRS, CDR2 YFSETQ. The CDR3 covers 13 residues. Trimming stripped 4 bases from V and 3 bases from J, with 8 bases between. This clonotype was seen only a few times. Researchers used 5'RACE with constant-segment primers to make TCR alpha and TCR beta cDNA libraries that carry sample barcodes and UMIs. MiXCR was run by TCRdb on the 5' RACE reads, yielding one entry per CDR3 protein. Seen here are roughly 610,000 distinct CDR3 sequences, 15% to 20% observed once, and the top ten hold roughly 7.7%.

This receptor was obtained from an adult woman who had mild COVID-19 (a few samples of this study predate the infection). Cell type and time point are not known. This chain uses TRBV5-1 with TRBJ1-5; no clear D. The sample was PBMCs or a T cell subset sorted from them (not recorded which). The CDR3 nucleotides are TGCGCCAGCAGCAACGGGGTCAATCAGCCCCAGCATTTT. As protein: CASSNGVNQPQHF.